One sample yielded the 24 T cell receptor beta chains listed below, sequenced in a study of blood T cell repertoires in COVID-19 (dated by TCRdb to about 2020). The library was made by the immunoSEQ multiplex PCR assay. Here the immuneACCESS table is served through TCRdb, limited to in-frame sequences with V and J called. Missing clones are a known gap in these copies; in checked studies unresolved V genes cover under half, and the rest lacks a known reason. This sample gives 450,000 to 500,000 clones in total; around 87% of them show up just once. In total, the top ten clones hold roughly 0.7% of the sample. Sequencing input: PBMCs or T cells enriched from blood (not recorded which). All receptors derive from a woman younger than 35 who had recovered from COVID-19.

This CDR3 is CASTRTGGYGYTF. The DNA of the CDR3 is TGTGCCAGCACGCGGACAGGGGGCTATGGCTACACCTTC. The chain combines TRBV6-5 with TRBJ1-2, with 10 bases matching TRBD1. This CDR3 region has 13 residues. With 7 bases clipped from V and 4 bases from J, the junction kept 3 bases outside the gene matches. The germline V gene has CDR1 MNHEY and CDR2 SVGAGI.

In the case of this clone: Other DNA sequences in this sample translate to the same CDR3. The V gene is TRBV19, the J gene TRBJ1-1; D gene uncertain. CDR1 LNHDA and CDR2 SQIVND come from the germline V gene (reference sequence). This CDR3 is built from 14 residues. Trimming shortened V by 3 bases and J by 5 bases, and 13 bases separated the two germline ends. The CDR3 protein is CASSIQAGGTEAFF. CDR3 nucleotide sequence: TGTGCCAGTAGTATCCAGGCCGGCGGGACTGAAGCTTTCTTT. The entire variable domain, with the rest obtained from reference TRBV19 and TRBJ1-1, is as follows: DGGITQSPKYLFRKEGQNVTLSCEQNLNHDAMYWYRQDPGQGLRLIYYSQIVNDFQKGDIAEGYSVSREKKESFPLTVTSAQKNPTAFYLCASSIQAGGTEAFFGQGTRLTVV.

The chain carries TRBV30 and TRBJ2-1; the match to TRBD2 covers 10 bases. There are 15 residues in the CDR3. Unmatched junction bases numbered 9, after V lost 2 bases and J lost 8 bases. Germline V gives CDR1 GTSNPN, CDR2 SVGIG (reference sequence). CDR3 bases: TGTGCCTGGAGTAGGACAGCGGGGGGGTCGGATGAGCAGTTCTTC. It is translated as CAWSRTAGGSDEQFF.

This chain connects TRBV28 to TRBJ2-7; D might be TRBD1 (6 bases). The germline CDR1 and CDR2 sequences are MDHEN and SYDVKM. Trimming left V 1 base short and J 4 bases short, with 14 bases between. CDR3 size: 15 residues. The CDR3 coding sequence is TGTGCCAGCAGTTTATTAACAGGGATTGGTTACGAGCAGTACTTC. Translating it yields CASSLLTGIGYEQYF.

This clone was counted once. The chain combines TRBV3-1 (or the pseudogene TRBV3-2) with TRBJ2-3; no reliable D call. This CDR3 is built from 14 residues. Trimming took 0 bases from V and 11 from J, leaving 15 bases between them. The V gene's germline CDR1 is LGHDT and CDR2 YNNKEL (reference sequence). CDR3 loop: CASSQDYSDERQYF. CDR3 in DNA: TGTGCCAGCAGCCAAGATTACAGTGATGAAAGGCAGTATTTT.

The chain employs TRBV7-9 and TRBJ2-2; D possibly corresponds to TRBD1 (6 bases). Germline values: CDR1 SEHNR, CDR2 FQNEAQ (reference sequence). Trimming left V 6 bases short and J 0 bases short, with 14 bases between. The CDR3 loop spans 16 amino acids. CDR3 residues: CASSLIQGPNTGELFF. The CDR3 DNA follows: TGTGCCAGCAGTTTGATACAGGGACCGAACACCGGGGAGCTGTTTTTT.

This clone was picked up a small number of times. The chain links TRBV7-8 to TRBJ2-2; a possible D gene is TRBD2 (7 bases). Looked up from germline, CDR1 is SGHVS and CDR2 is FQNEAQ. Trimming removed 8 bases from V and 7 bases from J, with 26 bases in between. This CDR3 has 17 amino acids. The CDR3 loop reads CASPLGGGGGAVGELFF. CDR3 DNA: TGTGCCAGCCCCTTAGGGGGTGGAGGGGGGGCCGTCGGGGAGCTGTTTTTT.

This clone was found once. The CDR3 sequence: CASSSRHLSNQPQHF. The DNA of the CDR3 is TGTGCCAGCAGTTCCCGACACCTTAGCAATCAGCCCCAGCATTTT. The chain employs TRBV28 and TRBJ1-5; no definite D call. The V gene's germline CDR1 is MDHEN and CDR2 SYDVKM. The CDR3 is made up of 15 amino acids. Between the trimmed V and J ends, which lost 4 bases and 0 bases, there was a span of 10 bases.

The CDR3 loop reads CASSLGTKETQYF. CDR3 nucleotides: TGTGCCAGCAGCCTCGGGACAAAAGAGACCCAGTACTTC. V is TRBV11-2 and J is TRBJ2-5, with D possibly TRBD1 on 6 matching bases. V was trimmed by 5 bases and J by 3 bases, leaving 10 bases between them. Germline V gene lookup returns CDR1 SGHAT and CDR2 FQNNGV. The CDR3 length is 13 residues.

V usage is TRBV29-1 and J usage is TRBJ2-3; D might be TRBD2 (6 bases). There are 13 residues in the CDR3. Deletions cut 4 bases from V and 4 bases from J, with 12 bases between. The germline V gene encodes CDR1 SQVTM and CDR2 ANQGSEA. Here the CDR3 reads CSVAGAEADTQYF. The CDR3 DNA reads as TGCAGCGTTGCGGGAGCGGAGGCAGATACGCAGTATTTT.

The CDR3, as DNA: TGTGCTAGTGGTTTGGTACCAGGGGCCGGGGAGCTGTTTTTT. Translating gives CASGLVPGAGELFF. The gene calls are TRBV12-5 and TRBJ2-2, with D perhaps matching TRBD1 (6 bases). CDR3 length equals 14 residues. V gave up 0 bases and J gave up 6 bases, with 8 bases separating them. The germline V gene encodes CDR1 LGHNT and CDR2 FRNRAP. Looking up the rest from reference TRBV12-5 and TRBJ2-2 gives the full variable domain: DARVTQTPRHKVTEMGQEVTMRCQPILGHNTVFWYRQTMMQGLELLAYFRNRAPLDDSGMPKDRFSAEMPDATLATLKIQPSEPRDSAVYFCASGLVPGAGELFFGEGSRLTVL.

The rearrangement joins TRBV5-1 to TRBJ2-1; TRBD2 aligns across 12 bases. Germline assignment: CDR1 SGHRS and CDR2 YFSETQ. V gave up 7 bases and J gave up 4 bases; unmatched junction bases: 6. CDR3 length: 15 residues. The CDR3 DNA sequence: TGCGCCAGCCGGACGACTAGCGGGGGATACAATGAGCAGTTCTTC. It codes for CASRTTSGGYNEQFF.

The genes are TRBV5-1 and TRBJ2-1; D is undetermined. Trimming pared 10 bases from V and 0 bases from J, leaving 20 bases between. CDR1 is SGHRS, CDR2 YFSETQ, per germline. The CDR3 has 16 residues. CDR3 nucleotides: TGCGCCTCAGTCTCCAGTACGGGTGCCTCCTACAATGAGCAGTTCTTC. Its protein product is CASVSSTGASYNEQFF. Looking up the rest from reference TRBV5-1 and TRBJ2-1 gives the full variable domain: KAGVTQTPRYLIKTRGQQVTLSCSPISGHRSVSWYQQTPGQGLQFLFEYFSETQRNKGNFPGRFSGRQFSNSRSEMNVSTLELGDSALYLCASVSSTGASYNEQFFGPGTRLTVL.

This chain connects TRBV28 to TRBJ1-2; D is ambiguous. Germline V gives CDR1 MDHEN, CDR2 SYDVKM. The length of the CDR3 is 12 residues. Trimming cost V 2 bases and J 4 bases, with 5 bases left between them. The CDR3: CASSLTSYGYTF. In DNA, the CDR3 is TGTGCCAGCAGTTTAACTAGCTATGGCTACACCTTC.

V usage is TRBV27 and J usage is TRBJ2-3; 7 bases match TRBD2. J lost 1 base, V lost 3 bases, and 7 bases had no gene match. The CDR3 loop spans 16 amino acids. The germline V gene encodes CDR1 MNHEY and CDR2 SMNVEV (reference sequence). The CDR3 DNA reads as TGTGCCAGCAGTTTCCGCCAGCGGGGTGGCACAGATACGCAGTATTTT. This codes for CASSFRQRGGTDTQYF.

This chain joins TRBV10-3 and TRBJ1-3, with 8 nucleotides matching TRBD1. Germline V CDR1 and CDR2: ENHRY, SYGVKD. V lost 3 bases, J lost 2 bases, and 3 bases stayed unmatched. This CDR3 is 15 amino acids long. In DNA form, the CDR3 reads TGTGCCATCAGTGATAAGACAGGGGCTGGAAACACCATATATTTT. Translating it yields CAISDKTGAGNTIYF.

CDR3 residues: CASSFVDRGGFGYTF. The CDR3, as DNA: TGTGCCAGCAGTTTTGTTGACAGGGGAGGTTTTGGCTACACCTTC. The chain links TRBV27 to TRBJ1-2; 8 nucleotides align to TRBD1. The length of the CDR3 is 15 residues. Trimming cost V 3 bases and J 7 bases; bases outside gene matches: 10. Per the germline V gene, CDR1 is MNHEY and CDR2 is SMNVEV (reference sequence).

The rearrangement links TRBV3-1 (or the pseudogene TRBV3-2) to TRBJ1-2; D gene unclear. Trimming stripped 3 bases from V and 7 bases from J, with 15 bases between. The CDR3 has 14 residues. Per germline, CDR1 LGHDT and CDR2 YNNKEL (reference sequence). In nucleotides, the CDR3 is TGTGCCAGCAGCCAGCGTATCGAGCTCTCTGGCTACACCTTC. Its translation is CASSQRIELSGYTF.

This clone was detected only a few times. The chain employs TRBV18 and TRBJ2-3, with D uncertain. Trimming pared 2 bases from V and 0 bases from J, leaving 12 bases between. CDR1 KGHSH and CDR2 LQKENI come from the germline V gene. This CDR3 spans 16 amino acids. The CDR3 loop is CASSPAYLPSTDTQYF. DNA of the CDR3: TGTGCCAGCTCACCAGCGTACTTACCTAGCACAGATACGCAGTATTTT.

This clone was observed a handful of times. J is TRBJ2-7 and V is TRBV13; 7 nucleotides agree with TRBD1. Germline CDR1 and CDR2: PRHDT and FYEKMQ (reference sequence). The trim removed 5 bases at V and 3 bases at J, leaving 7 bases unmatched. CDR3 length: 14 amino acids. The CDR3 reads CASSLRQGIYEQYF. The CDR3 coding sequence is TGTGCCAGCAGCCTCAGACAGGGTATCTACGAGCAGTACTTC. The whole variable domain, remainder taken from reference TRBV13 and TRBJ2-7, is AAGVIQSPRHLIKEKRETATLKCYPIPRHDTVYWYQQGPGQDPQFLISFYEKMQSDKGSIPDRFSAQQFSDYHSELNMSSLELGDSALYFCASSLRQGIYEQYFGPGTRLTVT.

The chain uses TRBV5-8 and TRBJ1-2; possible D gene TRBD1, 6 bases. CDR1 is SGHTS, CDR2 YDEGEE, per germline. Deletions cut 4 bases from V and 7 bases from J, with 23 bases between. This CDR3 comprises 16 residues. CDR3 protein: CASSRIKGTPGGGYTF. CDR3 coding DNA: TGTGCCAGCAGCCGAATTAAGGGGACACCTGGAGGTGGCTACACCTTC.

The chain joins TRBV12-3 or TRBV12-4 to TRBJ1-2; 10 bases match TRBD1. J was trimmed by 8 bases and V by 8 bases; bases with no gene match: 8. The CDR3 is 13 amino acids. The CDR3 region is CASSISTGGGYTF. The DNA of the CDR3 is TGTGCCAGCTCAATTTCGACAGGGGGCGGCTACACCTTC.

CDR3 region: CASSGTGWNGELFF. Here the CDR3 DNA reads TGTGCCAGCAGCGGGACAGGGTGGAACGGGGAGCTGTTTTTT. The chain employs TRBV11-2 and TRBJ2-2, with TRBD1 matching over 9 bases. Trimming cost V 5 bases and J 7 bases; bases outside gene matches: 5. Germline V gene sequence: CDR1 SGHAT, CDR2 FQNNGV. CDR3 size: 14 residues. Based on the CDR3 plus reference TRBV11-2 and TRBJ2-2, the full variable domain is EAGVAQSPRYKIIEKRQSVAFWCNPISGHATLYWYQQILGQGPKLLIQFQNNGVVDDSQLPKDRFSAERLKGVDSTLKIQPAKLEDSAVYLCASSGTGWNGELFFGEGSRLTVL.

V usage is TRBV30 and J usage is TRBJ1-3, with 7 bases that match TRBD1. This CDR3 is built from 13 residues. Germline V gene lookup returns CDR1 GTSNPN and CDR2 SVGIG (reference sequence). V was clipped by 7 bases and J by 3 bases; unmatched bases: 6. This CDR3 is CASTQGYGNTIYF. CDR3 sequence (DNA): TGTGCCTCCACACAGGGGTATGGAAACACCATATATTTT. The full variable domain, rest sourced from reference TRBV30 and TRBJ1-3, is SQTIHQWPATLVQPVGSPLSLECTVEGTSNPNLYWYRQAAGRGLQLLFYSVGIGQISSEVPQNLSASRPQDRQFILSSKKLLLSDSGFYLCASTQGYGNTIYFGEGSWLTVV.